This record looks at one T cell receptor (beta chain) sequence and its context. Its matching antigen is unknown. This entry comes from a study of glioma-infiltrating T cells. The CDR3 is 14 amino acids. V lost 11 bases to trimming and J lost 4 bases; unmatched junction nucleotides: 8. Germline-derived CDR1 and CDR2 are SGHAT and FQNNGV. Study-wide points: Only very few CDR3 sequences appeared in both tissue and blood.

TCR alpha and beta CDR3 regions were amplified from RNA using iRepertoire nested multiplex PCR. TCRdb redid the calling of the multiplex PCR reads with MiXCR, one entry per CDR3 protein. This sample has some 110,000 distinct CDR3 sequences, with approximately 25% found just once. Sequencing input: glioma tissue, nonneoplastic brain tissue, or PBMCs (not recorded which). The sequence derives from a human donor with low-grade glioma or glioblastoma, undergoing nonglioma brain surgery, or in good health (not recorded which). V usage is TRBV11-2 and J usage is TRBJ2-2; 9 bases are shared with TRBD2. In nucleotides, the CDR3 is TGTGCCTCTCAGGCACTAGCGGGCACCGGGGAGCTGTTTTTT. Its translation: CASQALAGTGELFF.